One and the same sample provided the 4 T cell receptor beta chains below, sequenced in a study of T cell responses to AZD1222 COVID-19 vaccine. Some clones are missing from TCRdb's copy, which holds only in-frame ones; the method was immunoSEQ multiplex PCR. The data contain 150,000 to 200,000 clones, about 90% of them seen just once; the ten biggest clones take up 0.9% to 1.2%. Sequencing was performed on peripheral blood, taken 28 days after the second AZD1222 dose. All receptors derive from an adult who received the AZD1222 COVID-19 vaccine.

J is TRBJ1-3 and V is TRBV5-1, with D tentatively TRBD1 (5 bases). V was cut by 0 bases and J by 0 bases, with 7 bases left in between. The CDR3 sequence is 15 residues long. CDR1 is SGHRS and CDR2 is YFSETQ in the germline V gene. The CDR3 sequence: CASSLAGGSGNTIYF. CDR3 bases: TGCGCCAGCAGCTTGGCCGGGGGCTCTGGAAACACCATATATTTT.

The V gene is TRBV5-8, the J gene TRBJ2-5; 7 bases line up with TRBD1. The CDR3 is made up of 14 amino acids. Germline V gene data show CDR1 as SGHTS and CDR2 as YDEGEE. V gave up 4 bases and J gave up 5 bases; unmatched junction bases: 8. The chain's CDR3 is CASSLHRGGETQYF. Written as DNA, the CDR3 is TGTGCCAGCAGCCTGCACAGGGGTGGGGAGACCCAGTACTTC. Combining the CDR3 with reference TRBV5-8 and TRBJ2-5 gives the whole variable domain EAGVTQSPTHLIKTRGQQATLRCSPISGHTSVYWYQQALGLGLQFLLWYDEGEERNRGNFPPRFSGRQFPNYSSELNVNALELEDSALYLCASSLHRGGETQYFGPGTRLLVL.

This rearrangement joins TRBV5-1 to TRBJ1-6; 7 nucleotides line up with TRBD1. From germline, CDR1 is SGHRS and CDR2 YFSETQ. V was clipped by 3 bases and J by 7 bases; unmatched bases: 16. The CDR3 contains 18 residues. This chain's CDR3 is CASSSQSTGKGTNSPLHF. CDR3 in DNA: TGCGCCAGCAGCTCCCAGTCGACAGGGAAGGGCACAAATTCACCCCTCCACTTT.

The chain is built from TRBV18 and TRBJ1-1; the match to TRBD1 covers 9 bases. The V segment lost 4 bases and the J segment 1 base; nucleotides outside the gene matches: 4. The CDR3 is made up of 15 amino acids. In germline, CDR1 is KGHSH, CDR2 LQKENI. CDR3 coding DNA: TGTGCCAGCTCACGGGGACAGGGCCAGAACACTGAAGCTTTCTTT. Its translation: CASSRGQGQNTEAFF.